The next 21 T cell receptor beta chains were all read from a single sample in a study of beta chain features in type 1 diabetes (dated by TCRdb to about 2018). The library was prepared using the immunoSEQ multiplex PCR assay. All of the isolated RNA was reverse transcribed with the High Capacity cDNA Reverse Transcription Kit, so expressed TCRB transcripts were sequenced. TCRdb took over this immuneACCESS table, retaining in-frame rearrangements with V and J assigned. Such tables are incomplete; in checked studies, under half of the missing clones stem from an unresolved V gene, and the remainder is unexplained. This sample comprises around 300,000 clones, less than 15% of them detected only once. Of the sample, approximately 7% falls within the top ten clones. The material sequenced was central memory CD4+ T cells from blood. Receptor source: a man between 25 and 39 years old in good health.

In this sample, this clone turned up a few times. CDR3 protein: CATSSLRDTEAFF. CDR3 DNA: TGTGCCACCAGCAGCCTCAGGGACACTGAAGCTTTCTTT. The rearrangement uses TRBV15 and TRBJ1-1; maybe TRBD1 (5 bases). V lost 3 bases and J lost 3, with 8 bases in between. The CDR3 has 13 residues. Germline V gene data show CDR1 as LNHNV and CDR2 as YYDKDF (reference sequence).

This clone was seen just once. CDR3 bases: TGTGCCAGCAGCGCCCTTAGCAATCAGCCCCAGCATTTT. It yields the protein CASSALSNQPQHF. The chain employs TRBV14 and TRBJ1-5; D is uncertain. From germline, CDR1 is SGHDN and CDR2 FVKESK. The CDR3 is 13 amino acids. V lost 5 bases and J lost 0, with 5 bases in between.

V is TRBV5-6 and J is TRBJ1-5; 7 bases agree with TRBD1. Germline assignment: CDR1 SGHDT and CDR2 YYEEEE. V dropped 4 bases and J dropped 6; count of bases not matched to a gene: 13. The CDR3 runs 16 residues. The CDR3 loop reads CASSRQGSQGGQPQHF. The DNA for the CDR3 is TGTGCCAGCAGCCGGCAGGGCAGTCAGGGGGGTCAGCCCCAGCATTTT.

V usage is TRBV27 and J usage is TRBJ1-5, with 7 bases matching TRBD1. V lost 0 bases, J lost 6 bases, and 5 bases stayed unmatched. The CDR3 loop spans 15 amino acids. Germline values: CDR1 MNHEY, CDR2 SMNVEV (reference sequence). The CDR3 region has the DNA TGTGCCAGCAGTTTATCGCAGGGGGTAATTCAGCCCCAGCATTTT. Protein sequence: CASSLSQGVIQPQHF.

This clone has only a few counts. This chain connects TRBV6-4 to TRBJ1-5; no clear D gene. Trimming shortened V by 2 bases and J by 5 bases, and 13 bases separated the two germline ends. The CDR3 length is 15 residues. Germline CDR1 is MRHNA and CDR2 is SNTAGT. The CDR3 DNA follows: TGTGCCAGCAGTGACCGTGCCCGAAGATATCAGCCCCAGCATTTT. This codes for CASSDRARRYQPQHF.

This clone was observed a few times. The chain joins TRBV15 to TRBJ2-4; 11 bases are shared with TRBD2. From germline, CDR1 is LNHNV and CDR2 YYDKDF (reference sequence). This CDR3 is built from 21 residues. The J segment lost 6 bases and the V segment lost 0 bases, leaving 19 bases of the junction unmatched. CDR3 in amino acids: CATSRDGLAGGPSLLINIQYF. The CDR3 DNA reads TGTGCCACCAGCAGAGATGGGCTAGCGGGGGGCCCCTCGCTACTTATAAACATTCAGTACTTC.

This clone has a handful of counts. Written as DNA, the CDR3 is TGTGCCAGCAGCCAACCCGGGTTTTCTGACACAGATACGCAGTATTTT. Protein sequence: CASSQPGFSDTDTQYF. V and J are TRBV2 and TRBJ2-3; no clear D. Trimming cost V 6 bases and J 2 bases, with 18 bases left between them. CDR3 length: 16 amino acids. Germline CDR1 and CDR2: SNHLY and FYNNEI. Filled out from reference TRBV2 and TRBJ2-3, the complete variable domain reads EPEVTQTPSHQVTQMGQEVILRCVPISNHLYFYWYRQILGQKVEFLVSFYNNEISEKSEIFDDQFSVERPDGSNFTLKIRSTKLEDSAMYFCASSQPGFSDTDTQYFGPGTRLTVL.

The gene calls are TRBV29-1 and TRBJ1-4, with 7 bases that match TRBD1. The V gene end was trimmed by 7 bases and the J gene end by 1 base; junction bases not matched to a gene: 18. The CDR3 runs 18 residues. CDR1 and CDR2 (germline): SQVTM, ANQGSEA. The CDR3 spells CSAEIRDSAPLTNEKLFF. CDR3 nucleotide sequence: TGCAGCGCAGAGATCCGGGACAGTGCTCCTTTAACTAATGAAAAACTGTTTTTT.

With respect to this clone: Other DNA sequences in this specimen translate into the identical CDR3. In nucleotides, the CDR3 is TGCGCCAGCAGCTCCCGGGGCTGGGCGGGGGAGTACAATGAGCAGTTCTTC. Translated: CASSSRGWAGEYNEQFF. The genes are TRBV5-1 and TRBJ2-1; 7 nucleotides line up with TRBD2. V lost 3 bases and J lost 4; bases outside the gene matches: 13. CDR3 length equals 17 residues. The germline gives CDR1 SGHRS, CDR2 YFSETQ.

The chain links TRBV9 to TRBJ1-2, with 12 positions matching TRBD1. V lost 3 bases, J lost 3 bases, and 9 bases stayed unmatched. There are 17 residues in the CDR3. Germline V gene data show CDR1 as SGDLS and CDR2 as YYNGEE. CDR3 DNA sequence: TGTGCCAGCAGCGAGAGCATAGGGGACAGGGGGCACTATGGCTACACCTTC. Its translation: CASSESIGDRGHYGYTF.

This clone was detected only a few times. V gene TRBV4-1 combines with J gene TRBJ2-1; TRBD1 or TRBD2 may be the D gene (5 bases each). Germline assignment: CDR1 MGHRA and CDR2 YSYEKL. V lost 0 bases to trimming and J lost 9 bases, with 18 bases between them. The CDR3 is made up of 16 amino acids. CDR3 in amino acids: CASSQDRAQKGSEQFF. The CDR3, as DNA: TGCGCCAGCAGCCAAGATAGAGCCCAAAAGGGGAGTGAGCAGTTCTTC.

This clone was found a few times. The CDR3 region is CASSQDSGTGQGKYF. The CDR3 DNA sequence: TGTGCCAGCAGCCAAGATTCGGGGACGGGACAGGGGAAGTATTTT. The chain is built from TRBV4-2 and TRBJ2-3; 10 bases map to TRBD1. The CDR3 is 15 amino acids. V lost 0 bases to trimming and J lost 13 bases; unmatched junction nucleotides: 10. The V gene's germline CDR1 is LGHNA and CDR2 YNFKEQ.

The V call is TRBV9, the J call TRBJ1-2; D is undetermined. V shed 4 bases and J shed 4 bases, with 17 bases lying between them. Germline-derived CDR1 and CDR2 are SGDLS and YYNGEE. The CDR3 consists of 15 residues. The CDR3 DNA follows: TGTGCCAGCAGCCCAGACGGCGTAGGAGGCTATGGCTACACCTTC. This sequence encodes CASSPDGVGGYGYTF.

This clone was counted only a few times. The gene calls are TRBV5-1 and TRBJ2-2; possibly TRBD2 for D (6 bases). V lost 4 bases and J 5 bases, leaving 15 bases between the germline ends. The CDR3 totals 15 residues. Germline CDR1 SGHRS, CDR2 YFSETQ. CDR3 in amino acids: CASSGTQLGTGELFF. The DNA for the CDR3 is TGCGCCAGCAGCGGGACTCAACTGGGGACCGGGGAGCTGTTTTTT.

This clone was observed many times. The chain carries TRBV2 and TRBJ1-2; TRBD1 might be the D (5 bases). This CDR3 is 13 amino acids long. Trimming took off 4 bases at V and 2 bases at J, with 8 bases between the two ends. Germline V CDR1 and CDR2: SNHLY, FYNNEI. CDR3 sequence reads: CASSGGGNYGYTF. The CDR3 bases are TGTGCCAGCAGTGGCGGGGGGAACTATGGCTACACCTTC.

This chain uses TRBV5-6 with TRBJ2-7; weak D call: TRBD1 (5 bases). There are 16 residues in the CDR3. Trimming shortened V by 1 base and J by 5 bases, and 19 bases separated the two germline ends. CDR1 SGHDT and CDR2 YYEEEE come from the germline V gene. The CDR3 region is CASSLRAWQGHDEQYF. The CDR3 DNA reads TGTGCCAGCAGCTTGAGAGCGTGGCAGGGTCACGACGAGCAGTACTTC.

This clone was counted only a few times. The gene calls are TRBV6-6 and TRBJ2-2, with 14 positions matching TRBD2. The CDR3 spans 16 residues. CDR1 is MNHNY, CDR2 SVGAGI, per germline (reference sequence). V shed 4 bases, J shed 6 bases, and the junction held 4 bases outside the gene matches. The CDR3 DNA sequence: TGTGCCAGCAGTTTGACTAGCGGGAGGGTCCCCGGGGAGCTGTTTTTT. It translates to CASSLTSGRVPGELFF.

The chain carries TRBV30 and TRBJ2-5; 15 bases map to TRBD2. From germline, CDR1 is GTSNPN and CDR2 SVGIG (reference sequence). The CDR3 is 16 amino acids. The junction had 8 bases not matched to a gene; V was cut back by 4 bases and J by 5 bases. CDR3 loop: CAWIAGTSGRRETQYF. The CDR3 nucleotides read TGTGCCTGGATAGCCGGGACTAGCGGGAGGAGGGAGACCCAGTACTTC.

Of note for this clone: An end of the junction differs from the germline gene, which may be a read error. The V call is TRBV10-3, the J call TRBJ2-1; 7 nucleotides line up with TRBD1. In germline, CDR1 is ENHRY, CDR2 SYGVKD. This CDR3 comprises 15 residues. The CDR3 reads CASSRSQGNYNEQFF. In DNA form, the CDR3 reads TGTGCCAGCAGTCGATCACAGGGGAACTACAATGAGCAGTTCTTC.

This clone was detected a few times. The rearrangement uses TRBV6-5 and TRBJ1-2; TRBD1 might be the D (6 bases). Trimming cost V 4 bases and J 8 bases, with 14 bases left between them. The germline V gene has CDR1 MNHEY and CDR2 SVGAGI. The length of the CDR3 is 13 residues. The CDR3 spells CASSSRQAEGYTF. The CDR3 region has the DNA TGTGCCAGCAGTTCACGACAGGCGGAGGGCTACACCTTC.

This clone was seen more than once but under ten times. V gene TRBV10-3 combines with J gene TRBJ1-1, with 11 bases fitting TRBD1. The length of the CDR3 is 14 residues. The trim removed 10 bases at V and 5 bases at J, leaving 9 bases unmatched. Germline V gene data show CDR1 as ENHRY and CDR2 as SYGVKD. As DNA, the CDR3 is TGTGCCACGGACGCGGACAGGGGGCGAACTGAAGCTTTCTTT. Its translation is CATDADRGRTEAFF.